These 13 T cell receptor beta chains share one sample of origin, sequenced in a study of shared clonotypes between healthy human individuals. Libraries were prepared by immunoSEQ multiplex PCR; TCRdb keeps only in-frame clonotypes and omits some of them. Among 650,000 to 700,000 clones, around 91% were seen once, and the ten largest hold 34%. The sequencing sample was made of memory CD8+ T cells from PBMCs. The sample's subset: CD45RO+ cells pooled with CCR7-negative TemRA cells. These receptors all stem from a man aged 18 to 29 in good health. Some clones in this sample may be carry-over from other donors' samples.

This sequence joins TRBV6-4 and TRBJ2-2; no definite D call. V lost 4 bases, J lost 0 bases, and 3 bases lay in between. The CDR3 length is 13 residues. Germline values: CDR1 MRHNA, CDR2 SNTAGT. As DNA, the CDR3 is TGTGCCAGCAGTGTGACGAACACCGGGGAGCTGTTTTTT. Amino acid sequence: CASSVTNTGELFF.

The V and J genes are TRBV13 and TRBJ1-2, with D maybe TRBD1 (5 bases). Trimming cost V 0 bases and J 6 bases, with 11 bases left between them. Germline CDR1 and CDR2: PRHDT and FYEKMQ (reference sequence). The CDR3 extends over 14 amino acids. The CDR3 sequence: CASSLGLPGDGYTF. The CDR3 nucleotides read TGTGCCAGCAGCTTAGGCCTCCCGGGGGATGGCTACACCTTC.

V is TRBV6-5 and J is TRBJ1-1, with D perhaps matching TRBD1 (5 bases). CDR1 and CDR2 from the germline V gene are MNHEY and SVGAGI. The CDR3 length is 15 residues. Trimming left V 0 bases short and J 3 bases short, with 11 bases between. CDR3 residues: CASSYSFVGHTEAFF. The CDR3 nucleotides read TGTGCCAGCAGTTACTCGTTCGTGGGGCACACTGAAGCTTTCTTT.

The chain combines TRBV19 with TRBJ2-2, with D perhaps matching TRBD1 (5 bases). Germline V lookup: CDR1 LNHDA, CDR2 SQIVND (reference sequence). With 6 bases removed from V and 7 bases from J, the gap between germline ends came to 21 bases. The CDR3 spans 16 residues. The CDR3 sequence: CASSPGPQGAGGELFF. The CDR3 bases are TGTGCCAGTAGCCCCGGGCCTCAAGGGGCTGGCGGGGAGCTGTTTTTT. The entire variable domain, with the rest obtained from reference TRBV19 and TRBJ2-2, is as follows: DGGITQSPKYLFRKEGQNVTLSCEQNLNHDAMYWYRQDPGQGLRLIYYSQIVNDFQKGDIAEGYSVSREKKESFPLTVTSAQKNPTAFYLCASSPGPQGAGGELFFGEGSRLTVL.

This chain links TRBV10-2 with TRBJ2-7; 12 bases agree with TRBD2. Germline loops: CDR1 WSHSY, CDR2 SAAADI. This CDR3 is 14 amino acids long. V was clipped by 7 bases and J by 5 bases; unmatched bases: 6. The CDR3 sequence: CASTVTSGRDEQYF. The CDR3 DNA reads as TGCGCCAGCACTGTGACTAGCGGGAGAGACGAGCAGTACTTC.

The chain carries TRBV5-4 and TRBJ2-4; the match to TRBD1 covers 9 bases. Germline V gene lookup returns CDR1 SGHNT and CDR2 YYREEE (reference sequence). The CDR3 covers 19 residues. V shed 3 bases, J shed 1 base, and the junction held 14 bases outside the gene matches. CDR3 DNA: TGTGCCAGCAGCTCCAGATATGTGGGACAGGGTGTCGCCAAAAACATTCAGTACTTC. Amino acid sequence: CASSSRYVGQGVAKNIQYF.

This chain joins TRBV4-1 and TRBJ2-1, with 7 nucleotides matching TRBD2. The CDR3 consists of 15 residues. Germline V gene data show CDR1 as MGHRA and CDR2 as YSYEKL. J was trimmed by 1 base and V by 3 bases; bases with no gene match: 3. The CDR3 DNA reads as TGCGCCAGCAGCCAGCAGGGAGGGTCCTACAATGAGCAGTTCTTC. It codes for CASSQQGGSYNEQFF.

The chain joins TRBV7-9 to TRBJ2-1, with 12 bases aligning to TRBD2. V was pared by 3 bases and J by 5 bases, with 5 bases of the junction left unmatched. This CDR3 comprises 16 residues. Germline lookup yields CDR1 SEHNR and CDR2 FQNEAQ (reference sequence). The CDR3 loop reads CASSLERLAGDNEQFF. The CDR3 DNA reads TGTGCCAGCAGCTTGGAAAGACTAGCGGGGGACAATGAGCAGTTCTTC.

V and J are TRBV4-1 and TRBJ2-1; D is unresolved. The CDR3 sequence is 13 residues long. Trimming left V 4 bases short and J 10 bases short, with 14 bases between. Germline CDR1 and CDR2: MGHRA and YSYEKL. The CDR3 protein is CASSPTIGREQFF. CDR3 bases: TGCGCCAGCAGCCCCACCATCGGGCGCGAGCAGTTCTTC.

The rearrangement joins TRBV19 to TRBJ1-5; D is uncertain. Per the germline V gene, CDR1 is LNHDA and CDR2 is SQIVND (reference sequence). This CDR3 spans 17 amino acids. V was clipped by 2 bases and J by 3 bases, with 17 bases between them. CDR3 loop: CASSIREKVGPNQPQHF. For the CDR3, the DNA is TGTGCCAGTAGTATAAGGGAAAAGGTAGGACCCAATCAGCCCCAGCATTTT. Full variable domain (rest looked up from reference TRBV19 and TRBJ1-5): DGGITQSPKYLFRKEGQNVTLSCEQNLNHDAMYWYRQDPGQGLRLIYYSQIVNDFQKGDIAEGYSVSREKKESFPLTVTSAQKNPTAFYLCASSIREKVGPNQPQHFGDGTRLSIL.

Here the CDR3 reads CASSLKTSGSVSYNEQFF. Here the CDR3 DNA reads TGTGCCAGCAGCTTGAAAACTAGCGGGAGCGTGTCCTACAATGAGCAGTTCTTC. The V call is TRBV7-6, the J call TRBJ2-1, with 11 positions matching TRBD2. CDR1 is SGHVS, CDR2 FNYEAQ, per germline. V shed 3 bases, J shed 1 base, and the junction held 8 bases outside the gene matches. This CDR3 has 18 amino acids. Based on the CDR3 plus reference TRBV7-6 and TRBJ2-1, the full variable domain is GAGVSQSPRYKVTKRGQDVALRCDPISGHVSLYWYRQALGQGPEFLTYFNYEAQQDKSGLPNDRFSAERPEGSISTLTIQRTEQRDSAMYRCASSLKTSGSVSYNEQFFGPGTRLTVL.

The CDR3: CASSDWQFPYEQYF. The CDR3 DNA follows: TGTGCCAGCAGTGATTGGCAATTTCCCTACGAGCAGTACTTC. V gene TRBV2 combines with J gene TRBJ2-5; D uncertain. The J call is uncertain, as TRBJ2-7 better fits the DNA end. There are 14 residues in the CDR3. Germline V lookup: CDR1 SNHLY, CDR2 FYNNEI.

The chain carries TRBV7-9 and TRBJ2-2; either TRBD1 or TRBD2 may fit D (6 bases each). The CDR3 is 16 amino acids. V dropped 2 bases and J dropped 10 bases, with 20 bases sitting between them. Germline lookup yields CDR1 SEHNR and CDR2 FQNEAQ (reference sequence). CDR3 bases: TGTGCCAGCAGCTTAAGGTCGGGCCCAGGGGAGGTGGAGCTGTTTTTT. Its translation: CASSLRSGPGEVELFF.